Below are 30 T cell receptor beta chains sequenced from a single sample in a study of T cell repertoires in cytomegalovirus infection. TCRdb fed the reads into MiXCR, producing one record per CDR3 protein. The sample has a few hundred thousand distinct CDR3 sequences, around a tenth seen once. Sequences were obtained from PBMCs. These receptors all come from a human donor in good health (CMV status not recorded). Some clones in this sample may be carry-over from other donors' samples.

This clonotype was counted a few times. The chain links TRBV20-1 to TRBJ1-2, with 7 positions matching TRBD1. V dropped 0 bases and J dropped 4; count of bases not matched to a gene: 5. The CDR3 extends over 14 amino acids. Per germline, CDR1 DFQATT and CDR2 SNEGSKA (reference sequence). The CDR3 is CSARERGPGYGYTF. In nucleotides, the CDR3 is TGCAGTGCTAGAGAGAGGGGGCCTGGCTATGGCTACACCTTC.

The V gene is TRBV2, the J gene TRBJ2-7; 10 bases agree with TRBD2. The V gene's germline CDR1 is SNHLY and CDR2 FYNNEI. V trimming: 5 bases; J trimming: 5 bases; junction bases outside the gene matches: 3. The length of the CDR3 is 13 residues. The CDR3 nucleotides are TGTGCCAGCAGTACCGGGACTAGCGACGAGCAGTACTTC. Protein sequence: CASSTGTSDEQYF.

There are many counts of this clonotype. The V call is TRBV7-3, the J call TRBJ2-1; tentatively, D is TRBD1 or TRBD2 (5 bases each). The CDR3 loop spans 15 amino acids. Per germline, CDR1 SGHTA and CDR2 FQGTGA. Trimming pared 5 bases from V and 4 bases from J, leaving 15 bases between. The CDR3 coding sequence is TGTGCCAGCAGCACCTCCGGGACGGTATACAATGAGCAGTTCTTC. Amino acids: CASSTSGTVYNEQFF.

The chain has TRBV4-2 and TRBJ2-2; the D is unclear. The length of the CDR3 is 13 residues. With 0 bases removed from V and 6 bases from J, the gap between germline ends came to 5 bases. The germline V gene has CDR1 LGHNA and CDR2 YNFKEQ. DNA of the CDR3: TGTGCCAGCAGCCAAGATGGTCCCGGGGAGCTGTTTTTT. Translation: CASSQDGPGELFF.

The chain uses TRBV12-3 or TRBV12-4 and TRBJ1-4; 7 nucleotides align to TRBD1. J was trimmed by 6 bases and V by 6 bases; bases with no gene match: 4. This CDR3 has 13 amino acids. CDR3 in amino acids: CASSPQGDEKLFF. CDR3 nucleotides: TGTGCCAGCAGCCCTCAGGGGGATGAAAAACTGTTTTTT.

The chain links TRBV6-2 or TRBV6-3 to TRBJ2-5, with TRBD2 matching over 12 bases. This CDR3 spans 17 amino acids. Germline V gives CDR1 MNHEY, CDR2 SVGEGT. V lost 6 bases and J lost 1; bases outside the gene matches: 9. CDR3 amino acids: CASRRTSGKGIQETQYF. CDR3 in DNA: TGTGCCAGCAGGCGGACTAGCGGGAAGGGGATCCAAGAGACCCAGTACTTC.

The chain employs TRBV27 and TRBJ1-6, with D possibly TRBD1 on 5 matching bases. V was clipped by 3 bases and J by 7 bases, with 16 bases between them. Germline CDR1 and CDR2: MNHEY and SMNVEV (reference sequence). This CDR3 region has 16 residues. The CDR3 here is CASSFTQGTGNSPLHF. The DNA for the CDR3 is TGTGCCAGCAGTTTCACCCAGGGTACGGGAAATTCACCCCTCCACTTT.

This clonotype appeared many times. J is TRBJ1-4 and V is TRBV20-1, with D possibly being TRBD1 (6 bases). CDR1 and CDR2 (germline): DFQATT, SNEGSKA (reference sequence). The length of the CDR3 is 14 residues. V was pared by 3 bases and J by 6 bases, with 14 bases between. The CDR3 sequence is CSARRDIRDEKLFF. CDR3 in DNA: TGCAGTGCTAGGCGGGACATTCGGGATGAAAAACTGTTTTTT.

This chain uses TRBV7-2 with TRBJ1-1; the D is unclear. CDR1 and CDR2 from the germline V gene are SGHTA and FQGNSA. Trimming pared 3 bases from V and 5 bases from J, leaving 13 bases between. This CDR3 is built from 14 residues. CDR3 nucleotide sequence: TGTGCCAGCAGCTTCCAGCGCTCGGGTACTGAAGCTTTCTTT. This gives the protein CASSFQRSGTEAFF.

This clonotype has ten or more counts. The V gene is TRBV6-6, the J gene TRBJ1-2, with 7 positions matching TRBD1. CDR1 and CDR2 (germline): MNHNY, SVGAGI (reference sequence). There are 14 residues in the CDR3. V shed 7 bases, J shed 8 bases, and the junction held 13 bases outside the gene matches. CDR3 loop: CASNRGGGTEGYTF. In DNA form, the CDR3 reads TGTGCCAGCAACCGCGGGGGGGGGACAGAAGGCTACACCTTC.

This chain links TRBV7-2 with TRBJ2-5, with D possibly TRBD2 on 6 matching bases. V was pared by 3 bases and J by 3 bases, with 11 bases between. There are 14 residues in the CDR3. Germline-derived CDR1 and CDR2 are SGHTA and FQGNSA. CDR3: CASSFSGYKETQYF. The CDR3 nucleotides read TGTGCCAGCAGCTTTAGCGGTTACAAAGAGACCCAGTACTTC.

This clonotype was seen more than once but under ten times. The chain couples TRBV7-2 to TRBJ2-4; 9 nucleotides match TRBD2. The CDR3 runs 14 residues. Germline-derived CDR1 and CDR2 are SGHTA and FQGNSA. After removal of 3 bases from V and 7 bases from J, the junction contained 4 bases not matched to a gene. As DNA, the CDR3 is TGTGCCAGCAGCTTTAGCGGGAGTGGCAACATTCAGTACTTC. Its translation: CASSFSGSGNIQYF.

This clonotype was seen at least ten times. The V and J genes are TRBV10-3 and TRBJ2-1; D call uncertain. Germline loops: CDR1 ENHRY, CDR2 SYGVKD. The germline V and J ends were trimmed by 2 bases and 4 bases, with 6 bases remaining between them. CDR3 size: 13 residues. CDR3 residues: CAISEHGYNEQFF. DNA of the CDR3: TGTGCCATCAGTGAGCACGGATACAATGAGCAGTTCTTC.

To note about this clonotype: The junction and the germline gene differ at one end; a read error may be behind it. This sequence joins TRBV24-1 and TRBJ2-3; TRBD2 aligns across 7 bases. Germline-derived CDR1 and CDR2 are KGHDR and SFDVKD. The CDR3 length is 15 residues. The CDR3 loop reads CATSDLKASGDTQDF. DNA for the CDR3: TGTGCCACCAGTGATTTGAAAGCTAGCGGAGATACGCAGGATTTT.

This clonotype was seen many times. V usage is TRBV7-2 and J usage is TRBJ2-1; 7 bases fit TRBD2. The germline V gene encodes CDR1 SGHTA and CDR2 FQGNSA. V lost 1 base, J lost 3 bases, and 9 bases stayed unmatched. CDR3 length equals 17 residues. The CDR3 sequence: CASSLVKASGSYNEQFF. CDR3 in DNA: TGTGCCAGCAGCTTAGTAAAGGCTAGCGGTAGCTACAATGAGCAGTTCTTC.

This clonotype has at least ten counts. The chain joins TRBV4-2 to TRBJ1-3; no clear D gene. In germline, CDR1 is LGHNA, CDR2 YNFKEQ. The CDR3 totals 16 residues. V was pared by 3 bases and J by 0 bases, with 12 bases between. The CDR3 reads CASSHRQVTSGNTIYF. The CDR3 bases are TGTGCCAGCAGCCATCGCCAGGTTACCTCTGGAAACACCATATATTTT.

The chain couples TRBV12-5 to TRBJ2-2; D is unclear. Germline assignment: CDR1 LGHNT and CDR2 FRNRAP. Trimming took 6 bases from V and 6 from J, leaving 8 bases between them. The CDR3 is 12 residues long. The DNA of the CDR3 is TGTGCTAGTGGCCACAATCCCGGGGAGCTGTTTTTT. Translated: CASGHNPGELFF.

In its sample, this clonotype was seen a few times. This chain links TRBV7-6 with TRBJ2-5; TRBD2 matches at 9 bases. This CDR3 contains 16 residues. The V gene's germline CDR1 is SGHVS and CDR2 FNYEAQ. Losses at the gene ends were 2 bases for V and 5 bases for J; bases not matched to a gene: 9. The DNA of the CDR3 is TGTGCCAGCAGCTTACCACCTAGCGGGACACGGGAGACCCAGTACTTC. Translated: CASSLPPSGTRETQYF.

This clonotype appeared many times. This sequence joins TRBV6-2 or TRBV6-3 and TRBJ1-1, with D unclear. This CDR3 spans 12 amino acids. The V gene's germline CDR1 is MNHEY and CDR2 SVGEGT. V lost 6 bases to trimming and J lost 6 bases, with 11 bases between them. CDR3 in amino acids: CASSTQEPEAFF. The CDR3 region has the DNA TGTGCCAGCAGCACGCAGGAGCCTGAAGCTTTCTTT.

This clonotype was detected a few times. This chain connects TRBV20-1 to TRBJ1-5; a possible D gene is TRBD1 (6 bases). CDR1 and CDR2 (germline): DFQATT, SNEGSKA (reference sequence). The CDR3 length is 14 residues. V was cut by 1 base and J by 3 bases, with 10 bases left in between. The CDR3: CSARGWTDNQPQHF. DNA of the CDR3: TGCAGTGCTAGAGGTTGGACAGACAATCAGCCCCAGCATTTT.

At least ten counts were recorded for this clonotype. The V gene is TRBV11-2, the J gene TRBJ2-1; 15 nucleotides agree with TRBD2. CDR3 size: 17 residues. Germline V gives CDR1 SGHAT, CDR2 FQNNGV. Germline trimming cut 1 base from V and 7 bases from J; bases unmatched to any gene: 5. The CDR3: CASSLAQGLAGGNEQFF. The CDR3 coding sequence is TGTGCCAGCAGCTTAGCCCAGGGACTAGCGGGGGGAAATGAGCAGTTCTTC.

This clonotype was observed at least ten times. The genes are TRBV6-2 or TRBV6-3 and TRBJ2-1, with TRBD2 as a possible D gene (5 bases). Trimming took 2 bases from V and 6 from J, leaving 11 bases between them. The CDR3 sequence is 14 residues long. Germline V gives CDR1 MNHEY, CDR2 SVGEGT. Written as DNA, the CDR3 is TGTGCCAGCAGTTACGGACGGCTAGCCAATGAGCAGTTCTTC. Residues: CASSYGRLANEQFF.

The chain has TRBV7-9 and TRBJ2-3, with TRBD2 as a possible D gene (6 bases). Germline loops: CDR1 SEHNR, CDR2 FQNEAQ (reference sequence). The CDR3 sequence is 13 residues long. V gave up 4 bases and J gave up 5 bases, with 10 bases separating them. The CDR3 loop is CASSSPEGDTQYF. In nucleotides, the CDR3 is TGTGCCAGCAGCTCCCCGGAGGGAGATACGCAGTATTTT.

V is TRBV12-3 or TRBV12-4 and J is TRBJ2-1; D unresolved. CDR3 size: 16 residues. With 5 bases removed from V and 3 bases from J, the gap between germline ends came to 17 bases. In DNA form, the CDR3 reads TGTGCCAGCAGTATAGGGCAAACCGGAATCTACAATGAGCAGTTCTTC. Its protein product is CASSIGQTGIYNEQFF.

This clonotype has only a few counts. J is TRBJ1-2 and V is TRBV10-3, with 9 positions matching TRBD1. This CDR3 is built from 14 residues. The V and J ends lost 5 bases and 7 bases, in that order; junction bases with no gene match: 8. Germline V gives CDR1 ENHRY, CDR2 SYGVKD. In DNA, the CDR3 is TGTGCCATCAGTCAGACAGGGGGTAGTTCTGGCTACACCTTC. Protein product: CAISQTGGSSGYTF.

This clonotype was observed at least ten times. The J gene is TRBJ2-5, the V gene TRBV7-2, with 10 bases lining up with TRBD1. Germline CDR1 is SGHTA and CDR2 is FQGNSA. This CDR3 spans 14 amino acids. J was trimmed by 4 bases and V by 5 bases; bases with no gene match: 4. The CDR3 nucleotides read TGTGCCAGCAGCCCGGGACAGGGGCTAGAGACCCAGTACTTC. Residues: CASSPGQGLETQYF.

This chain's CDR3 is CASSLGAASYEQYF. The CDR3 coding sequence is TGCGCCAGCAGTCTAGGGGCAGCCTCCTACGAGCAGTACTTC. V is TRBV4-3 and J is TRBJ2-7, with D possibly being TRBD1 (5 bases). The V end was cut by 6 bases, the J end by 0 bases, with 12 bases between. Germline CDR1 reads LGHNA; CDR2 reads YSLEER. The CDR3 sequence is 14 residues long.

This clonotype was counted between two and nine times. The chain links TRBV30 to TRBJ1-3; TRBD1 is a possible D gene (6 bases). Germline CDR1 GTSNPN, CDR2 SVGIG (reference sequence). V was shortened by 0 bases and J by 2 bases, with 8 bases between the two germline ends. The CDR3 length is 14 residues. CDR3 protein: CAWSVRDTGNTIYF. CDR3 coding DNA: TGTGCCTGGAGTGTACGGGACACTGGAAACACCATATATTTT.

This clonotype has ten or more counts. The chain's CDR3 is CSARTPGGKFNEQFF. The CDR3 DNA follows: TGCAGTGCTAGGACCCCGGGGGGGAAATTCAATGAGCAGTTCTTC. The rearrangement joins TRBV20-1 to TRBJ2-1, with 8 bases fitting TRBD2. Germline V gives CDR1 DFQATT, CDR2 SNEGSKA (reference sequence). Trimming took 3 bases from V and 6 from J; bases not matched to a gene: 10. There are 15 residues in the CDR3.

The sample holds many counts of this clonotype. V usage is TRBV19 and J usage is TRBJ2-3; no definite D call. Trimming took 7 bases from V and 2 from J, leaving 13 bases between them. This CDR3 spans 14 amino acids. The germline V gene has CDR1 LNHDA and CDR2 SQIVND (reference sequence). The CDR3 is CASKDELPTDTQYF. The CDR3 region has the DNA TGTGCCAGTAAGGATGAACTCCCCACAGATACGCAGTATTTT.